This TCR beta chain originates from a study of blood T cell repertoires in COVID-19. Study-wide background: Sites in the United States, Italy and Spain provided acute and convalescent COVID-19 samples. T cells, B-cell-depleted T cells, or PBMCs provided the cDNA or gDNA that served as material.

V lost 5 bases to trimming and J lost 7 bases, with 15 bases between them. Per germline, CDR1 SGHTA and CDR2 FQGTGA. The CDR3 has 13 residues. Per the original data handling: Nucleated cell counts were estimated from reference gene primer amplification. Some clones are missing from TCRdb's copy, which holds only in-frame ones; the method was immunoSEQ multiplex PCR. V and J calls and clone size follow that table, whereas D and trimming were derived from the DNA. The profile covers around 200,000 clones, with 86% appearing a single time and 20% to 25% taken by the ten largest. This clone was found a few times.

The clonotype comes from a man in his sixties or seventies with active or convalescent COVID-19. This chain links TRBV7-3 with TRBJ2-7, with D perhaps matching TRBD1 (6 bases). The sample was peripheral blood. CDR3 nucleotide sequence: TGTGCCAGCAGCCTTATGGGGGCGAAGGAGCAGTACTTC. This translates into CASSLMGAKEQYF. Variable domain in full (rest from reference TRBV7-3 and TRBJ2-7): GAGVSQTPSNKVTEKGKYVELRCDPISGHTALYWYRQSLGQGPEFLIYFQGTGAADDSGLPNDRFFAVRPEGSVSTLKIQRTERGDSAVYLCASSLMGAKEQYFGPGTRLTVT.